This TCR beta chain is from a study of T cell responses to AZD1222 COVID-19 vaccine. The germline V and J ends were trimmed by 2 bases and 0 bases, with 4 bases remaining between them. The CDR3 consists of 13 residues. Per the germline V gene, CDR1 is SNHLY and CDR2 is FYNNEI. Notes on the study in general: Reports indicate that nearly half of spike-specific TCRs are directed at unmutated variant regions. Baseline seropositivity occurred in only 5 to 7 AZD1222 recipients.

TCRdb's copy holds only in-frame clones and misses some; the assay was immunoSEQ multiplex PCR. This sample has tens of thousands of clones, with more than 60% found just once. By share of the sample, this clone is medium-sized. Its target is unknown. The source of this sequence is an adult in good health. The chain couples TRBV2 to TRBJ1-2; D remains unclear. The source was peripheral blood, collected on day 0 of MenACWY control vaccination. The CDR3: CASSERPNYGYTF. In DNA, the CDR3 is TGTGCCAGCAGTGAAAGGCCTAACTATGGCTACACCTTC.